This T cell receptor (beta chain) derives from a study of early T cells in non-severe SARS-CoV-2 infection. Study-wide background: The chains were unpaired, and the sequenced material was bulk RNA from unsorted whole blood.

Study results and caveats: Private and CD4 specificities were missed by VDJdb matching, which favored anti-spike CD8 responses.

As part of library construction, unique molecular identifiers were attached to individual cDNA molecules. TCRdb fed the 5' RACE reads into MiXCR, producing one record per CDR3 protein. Here the sample spans about 84,000 distinct CDR3 sequences, around 10% being singletons. Germline V gene data show CDR1 as SGHVS and CDR2 as FQNEAQ. With 5 bases clipped from V and 11 bases from J, the junction kept 8 bases outside the gene matches. This CDR3 region has 13 residues. This clonotype was seen only a few times. Its antigen is not identified. The chain combines TRBV7-8 with TRBJ1-1, with 10 nucleotides matching TRBD1. The clonotype was recovered from an adult who was a healthcare worker with PCR-confirmed SARS-CoV-2 infection or an uninfected control (not recorded which). Sequenced sample: whole blood. The CDR3 coding sequence is TGTGCCAGCAGCCGTGGACAGGGGGATGCGGCTTTCTTT. Protein: CASSRGQGDAAFF. The full variable domain, in which reference TRBV7-8 and TRBJ1-1 provide the parts outside the CDR3, is GAGVSQSPRYKVAKRGQDVALRCDPISGHVSLFWYQQALGQGPEFLTYFQNEAQLDKSGLPSDRFFAERPEGSVSTLKIQRTQQEDSAVYLCASSRGQGDAAFFGQGTRLTVV.